This T cell receptor beta chain emerged from a study of beta chain features in type 1 diabetes (dated by TCRdb to 2016 to 2018). Study-wide context: No differences in mean age, gender distribution, total cell number or subset yield were found between patients and healthy donors. Regulatory and stem cell-like memory subsets were obtained from only 8 patients and about 8 healthy donors, while naive and central memory subsets were obtained from all 30 or so donors. A total of 85 million to 140 million sorted cells were examined across all samples, and a strong correlation was observed between cell number per subset and RNA yield. In the study, recently diagnosed type 1 diabetes patients and matched healthy donors were compared on the TCRB repertoires of their sorted circulating CD4+ T cell subsets.

Note on this clone: The antigen it binds to is not known. Base qualities are not provided; no much larger clone lies one nucleotide away.

Each donor gave one peripheral blood draw, averaging roughly 100 mL, which was collected into heparinised tubes. A BD FACSAria II was used to sort naive, central memory, regulatory and stem cell-like memory CD4+ T cells with a panel that included CD45RO, CCR7, CD25, CD127, CD95 and CD27. Every sorted population had a purity above 95%. PBMCs were isolated immediately by Lymphoprep density gradient centrifugation and stained directly without culture. So that batch effects would be minimized, each experiment stained and sorted samples in pairs, pairing one healthy donor with one patient. The High Capacity cDNA Reverse Transcription Kit was used to reverse transcribe all of the isolated RNA, meaning that expressed TCRB transcripts were what got sequenced. Deep immunoSEQ sequencing was performed on naive, central memory and regulatory T cell samples, with an average of about 3.6 million total reads per sample. After sorted cells were lysed in RLT buffer, RNA was extracted with DNase-treated RNeasy Micro or Mini kits, with the choice depending on cell number. To prevent cross-contamination, every cell subset was processed on its own, while patient and healthy donor samples were processed together. The immunoSEQ multiplex PCR was used to amplify TCRB sequences from cDNA, yielding 87-bp fragments that span the CDR3 region. Sequencing of the amplicons was done on the Illumina HiSeq platform. On the study's bioinformatics: Synthetic template baselines were used to correct PCR bias computationally, reads within Hamming distance 2 were collapsed together, and singletons that could not be merged were discarded. Reads were aligned against IMGT to assign V, D and J genes, CDR3 length and insertions or deletions at six rearrangement sites. Clonotype counts were normalized to sorted cell number within each subset before computing true diversity and Gini coefficients with the tcR R package. The overlap coefficient, calculated on TCRB nucleotide sequences, was used to measure repertoire sharing. The immuneACCESS repertoire file appears here via TCRdb, limited to in-frame rearrangements. These files lack a portion of the clones; in checked studies, under half of the deficit traces to unresolved V genes, and the cause of the others is not known. The DNA was the basis for D and trimming; V, J and clone size are from that table. This sample has some 360,000 clones in its table, and 8.5% to 10% of those were observed once. Of the sample, around 0.66% is held by the ten largest clones.

What the work shows at the level of the full study, not this receptor alone: In all four CD4+ subsets, TCRB CDR3 length was moderately but significantly shorter in type 1 diabetes patients. Naive, central memory and regulatory TCRB repertoires appeared to be more similar among patients than among healthy donors. Fewer insertions and more nucleotide deletions at VDJ recombination sites were observed in patients with type 1 diabetes, implying thymic rearrangement abnormalities. Because cDNA was sequenced instead of genomic DNA, highly expressing activated cells could be over-represented, though the groups showed no difference in activation or CD3 levels. HLA sub-analyses involved small numbers of individuals, so any influence of HLA type on TCRB rearrangement remained unresolved. PCR might favor shorter templates, but patient and control samples were amplified and corrected together, so any skew would affect both groups equally.

The germline V gene specifies LGHNA as CDR1 and YNFKEQ as CDR2. V loses 4 bases at its end and J loses 1 base; junction bases beyond the gene matches: 8. The CDR3 runs 18 residues from the cysteine to the phenylalanine. This entry keeps only the CDR3 DNA: 54 bases, framed from base 1. The TCR originated in a man between 25 and 39 years old with type 1 diabetes. The sequence links TRBV4-2 to TRBJ1-3; the central 12 bases match TRBD1. Sample: central memory CD4+ T cells from blood. In nucleotide form, the sequence is TGTGCCAGCAGCCGACCTGGGGGACAGGGGGCTTCTGGAAACACCATATATTTT. Translated, it gives CASSRPGGQGASGNTIYF.